Listed below are T cell receptor beta chains from one sample, sequenced in a study of spatial heterogeneity in lung cancer. Each CDR3 protein gets one entry after TCRdb re-called the 5' RACE reads with MiXCR. Seen here are under 20,000 distinct CDR3 sequences, about 6.5% observed once, and the top ten hold less than 25%. The sequencing here drew on lung tumor tissue, taken at surgery. These receptors originate from a female donor with early-stage non-small cell lung cancer. CDR3s include the opening cysteine and the closing phenylalanine or tryptophan. The D gene is left open where the match is weak. Clone size is given for some rows only: seen once, a few or many times, or a class if the clone is expanded.

cdr3_length	clone_size	j_call	d_call	v_call	cdr3_aa	cdr3_nt
16	many	TRBJ2-2	TRBD1	TRBV5-1	CASSFSDRGNTGELFF	TGCGCCAGCAGCTTCTCGGACAGGGGGAACACCGGGGAGCTGTTTTTT
12	few	TRBJ2-7	-	TRBV3-1	CASGQNQERQYF	TGTGCCAGCGGTCAAAATCAGGAGAGGCAGTACTTC
15	many	TRBJ1-1	-	TRBV3-1	CASSPWGGGGTEAFF	TGTGCCAGCAGCCCGTGGGGAGGGGGAGGGACTGAAGCTTTCTTT
13	many	TRBJ2-5	-	TRBV7-8	CASSLDRKRPQYF	TGTGCCAGCAGCTTAGACAGAAAGAGACCCCAGTACTTC
13	many	TRBJ1-2	-	TRBV6-5	CASSPFAGSGYTF	TGTGCCAGCAGTCCTTTCGCAGGGAGCGGCTACACCTTC
13	many	TRBJ2-1	-	TRBV28	CASSPPEWGEQFF	TGTGCCAGCAGCCCCCCCGAGTGGGGTGAGCAGTTCTTC
17	medium-sized	TRBJ1-1	-	TRBV7-2	CASSLVGGRRASTEAFF	TGTGCCAGCAGCTTAGTGGGGGGGAGGAGGGCGAGTACTGAAGCTTTCTTT
13	-	TRBJ2-3	-	TRBV5-1	CASSSSRADTQYF	TGCGCCAGCAGCTCCTCGCGGGCAGATACGCAGTATTTT
16	medium-sized	TRBJ2-7	TRBD1	TRBV6-1	CASSDHRGIGSYEQYF	TGTGCCAGCAGTGACCACAGGGGAATAGGATCCTACGAGCAGTACTTC
16	many	TRBJ1-2	TRBD1	TRBV15	CATSRDGTAANYGYTF	TGTGCCACCAGCAGAGACGGGACAGCTGCTAATTATGGCTACACCTTC
15	many	TRBJ2-5	TRBD1	TRBV7-8	CASSFRSGGWETQYF	TGTGCCAGCAGCTTTCGCTCAGGGGGCTGGGAGACCCAGTACTTC
17	many	TRBJ1-6	-	TRBV12-3/TRBV12-4	CASSPTSGGLSQSPLHF	TGTGCCAGCAGCCCTACCTCGGGTGGACTTTCACAGTCACCCCTCCACTTT
14	-	TRBJ2-7	-	TRBV9	CASSVAWDGLEQYF	TGTGCCAGCAGCGTAGCGTGGGACGGCCTCGAGCAGTACTTC
13	many	TRBJ1-2	-	TRBV12-3/TRBV12-4	CASSLVPAYGYTF	TGTGCCAGCAGTTTAGTACCAGCGTATGGCTACACCTTC
22	-	TRBJ2-5	TRBD2	TRBV4-2	CASSQGLFLGTSGGLYQETQYF	TGTGCCAGCAGCCAAGGGCTCTTCCTCGGGACTAGCGGGGGGCTTTACCAAGAGACCCAGTACTTC
12	many	TRBJ1-1	-	TRBV2	CASSLRMSEAFF	TGTGCCAGCAGTCTTCGGATGTCTGAAGCTTTCTTT
13	many	TRBJ1-2	TRBD1	TRBV27	CASSLSRGLGYTF	TGTGCCAGCAGTTTATCCAGGGGGCTTGGCTACACCTTC
17	-	TRBJ1-1	TRBD1	TRBV4-1	CASSNHYQGAPNTEAFF	TGCGCCAGCAGCAACCATTACCAGGGGGCGCCGAACACTGAAGCTTTCTTT
20	few	TRBJ2-7	TRBD1	TRBV14	CASSQAFGTGALVRHYEQYF	TGTGCCAGCAGCCAAGCCTTCGGGACAGGGGCCCTCGTCCGACACTACGAGCAGTACTTC
13	many	TRBJ2-3	-	TRBV5-1	CASSLEGLDTQYF	TGCGCCAGCAGCTTGGAGGGCTTAGATACGCAGTATTTT
12	-	TRBJ1-1	TRBD1	TRBV12-3/TRBV12-4	CASSPQGPEAFF	TGTGCCAGCAGCCCACAGGGGCCTGAAGCTTTCTTT
12	few	TRBJ2-2	-	TRBV20-1	CSARGGTGELFF	TGCAGTGCTAGAGGCGGGACCGGGGAGCTGTTTTTT
15	-	TRBJ2-3	TRBD2	TRBV9	CASSVEFTSEDTQYF	TGTGCCAGCAGCGTAGAGTTCACTAGCGAAGATACGCAGTATTTT
14	many	TRBJ2-7	TRBD1	TRBV6-4	CARGTGVNSGEQYF	TGTGCCAGAGGGACAGGCGTAAACTCAGGCGAGCAGTACTTC
12	large	TRBJ2-2	-	TRBV9	CASSVYDGELFF	TGTGCCAGCAGCGTATATGACGGGGAGCTGTTTTTT
15	many	TRBJ2-5	TRBD2	TRBV6-5	CASSSNSGGGETQYF	TGTGCCAGCAGTTCGAATAGCGGGGGTGGAGAGACCCAGTACTTC
14	many	TRBJ2-7	TRBD1	TRBV29-1	CSVGAGTGGPEQYF	TGCAGCGTTGGGGCCGGGACAGGGGGCCCGGAGCAGTACTTC
13	many	TRBJ2-5	TRBD1	TRBV20-1	CSARVNRGETQYF	TGCAGTGCTAGAGTAAACAGGGGAGAGACCCAGTACTTC
15	medium-sized	TRBJ2-5	-	TRBV7-9	CASSLTQGTGETQYF	TGTGCCAGCAGCCTGACCCAGGGGACGGGGGAGACCCAGTACTTC
16	-	TRBJ2-1	-	TRBV5-6	CASSLFYGVLGTEQFF	TGTGCCAGCAGCTTGTTCTACGGAGTCCTGGGAACTGAGCAGTTCTTC
17	many	TRBJ2-6	-	TRBV27	CASSLSPSQAGANVLTF	TGTGCCAGCAGTTTGTCACCAAGTCAGGCTGGGGCCAACGTCCTGACTTTC
13	medium-sized	TRBJ2-3	-	TRBV7-2	CASSRNRADTQYF	TGTGCCAGCAGCCGAAATAGGGCAGATACGCAGTATTTT
16	-	TRBJ1-1	-	TRBV3-1	CASRRTELGKVGEAFF	TGTGCCAGCAGGCGTACGGAACTAGGGAAAGTGGGAGAAGCTTTCTTT
13	few	TRBJ2-1	-	TRBV19	CASSRGAAGEQFF	TGTGCCAGTAGTAGGGGGGCTGCGGGTGAGCAGTTCTTC
15	many	TRBJ2-7	-	TRBV20-1	CSAPQGITFSMEQYF	TGCAGTGCTCCCCAGGGTATAACTTTCTCAATGGAGCAGTACTTC
15	many	TRBJ2-7	TRBD1	TRBV2	CASSVGTGGTYEQYF	TGTGCCAGCAGTGTAGGGACAGGGGGCACTTACGAGCAGTACTTC
15	few	TRBJ2-5	-	TRBV6-1	CASSGLGTGRETQYF	TGTGCCAGCAGCGGGCTCGGTACAGGTCGAGAGACCCAGTACTTC
13	-	TRBJ2-3	-	TRBV14	CASSRTYADTQYF	TGTGCCAGCAGCCGGACTTACGCAGATACGCAGTATTTT
16	many	TRBJ2-1	TRBD1	TRBV3-1	CASSKKSGTGGNEQFF	TGTGCCAGCAGCAAAAAATCCGGGACAGGGGGCAATGAGCAGTTCTTC
16	many	TRBJ2-5	TRBD2	TRBV7-2	CAGSLDSGGAGKTQYF	TGTGCCGGCAGCTTAGATAGCGGGGGGGCCGGGAAGACCCAGTACTTC
21	-	TRBJ2-3	-	TRBV25-1	CASSEGLAGAKSDTSTDTQYF	TGTGCCAGCAGTGAAGGATTGGCAGGGGCCAAAAGCGACACCTCCACAGATACGCAGTATTTT
16	many	TRBJ1-3	-	TRBV6-5	CASSYSRASSGNTIYF	TGTGCCAGCAGTTACTCGAGGGCGAGCTCTGGAAACACCATATATTTT